These 20 T cell receptor beta chains originate from one sample sequenced in a study of shared clonotypes between healthy human individuals. Assay used: immunoSEQ multiplex PCR; TCRdb lists only in-frame clones, some missing. The table records millions of clones, roughly 94% of them present only once. The material sequenced was naive CD4+ T cells sorted from blood. As to subset: CD45RA+ positively selected. These receptors were taken from a man aged 18 to 29 in good health.

The chain has TRBV30 and TRBJ2-4; D unresolved. This CDR3 has 14 residues. V lost 2 bases and J lost 3, with 11 bases in between. Germline loops: CDR1 GTSNPN, CDR2 SVGIG (reference sequence). The CDR3 sequence is CAWSPDVLKNIQYF. The DNA for the CDR3 is TGTGCCTGGAGTCCGGACGTACTCAAAAACATTCAGTACTTC.

V usage is TRBV28 and J usage is TRBJ2-7; D possibly corresponds to TRBD2 (5 bases). V gave up 10 bases and J gave up 5 bases, with 18 bases separating them. This CDR3 comprises 13 residues. Germline V gene sequence: CDR1 MDHEN, CDR2 SYDVKM. In DNA form, the CDR3 reads TGTGCCACGCTAAACGGGGAAATCAACGAGCAGTACTTC. As protein: CATLNGEINEQYF.

The genes are TRBV7-6 and TRBJ2-3; the match to TRBD2 covers 10 bases. The ends lost 1 base at V and 8 bases at J; junction bases unmatched: 9. Germline V lookup: CDR1 SGHVS, CDR2 FNYEAQ. The CDR3 consists of 16 residues. CDR3 region: CASSLEGLATIGTQYF. CDR3 nucleotides: TGTGCCAGCAGCTTAGAGGGACTAGCGACGATAGGTACGCAGTATTTT. The full variable domain, completed using reference TRBV7-6 and TRBJ2-3, is GAGVSQSPRYKVTKRGQDVALRCDPISGHVSLYWYRQALGQGPEFLTYFNYEAQQDKSGLPNDRFSAERPEGSISTLTIQRTEQRDSAMYRCASSLEGLATIGTQYFGPGTRLTVL.

The chain recombines TRBV6-5 with TRBJ2-5, with a possible D match to TRBD1 (5 bases). The CDR3 runs 12 residues. V shed 6 bases and J shed 3 bases, with 8 bases lying between them. Germline CDR1 reads MNHEY; CDR2 reads SVGAGI. In DNA form, the CDR3 reads TGTGCCAGCAGCCGACAGAAAGAGACCCAGTACTTC. Translated: CASSRQKETQYF.

This chain connects TRBV5-4 to TRBJ2-1; 14 nucleotides align to TRBD2. With 4 bases clipped from V and 2 bases from J, the junction kept 5 bases outside the gene matches. CDR3 size: 17 residues. Per the germline V gene, CDR1 is SGHNT and CDR2 is YYREEE (reference sequence). Here the CDR3 reads CASSPGLAGEPYNEQFF. In DNA, the CDR3 is TGTGCCAGCAGCCCGGGACTAGCGGGAGAACCCTACAATGAGCAGTTCTTC.

As to this clone: The sample holds other DNA sequences that translate to the same CDR3. The rearrangement uses TRBV28 and TRBJ1-1; tentatively, D is TRBD1 (5 bases). There are 14 residues in the CDR3. V shed 6 bases and J shed 1 base, with 12 bases lying between them. Germline CDR1 MDHEN, CDR2 SYDVKM. The CDR3 coding sequence is TGTGCCAGCAGCTCCCCAGGGAGGAACACTGAAGCTTTCTTT. Translating it yields CASSSPGRNTEAFF. Full variable domain (outside the CDR3, taken from reference TRBV28 and TRBJ1-1): DVKVTQSSRYLVKRTGEKVFLECVQDMDHENMFWYRQDPGLGLRLIYFSYDVKMKEKGDIPEGYSVSREKKERFSLILESASTNQTSMYLCASSSPGRNTEAFFGQGTRLTVV.

The J gene is TRBJ1-2, the V gene TRBV6-5, with D hard to call. The V gene's germline CDR1 is MNHEY and CDR2 SVGAGI. CDR3 length: 15 amino acids. V was trimmed by 2 bases and J by 2 bases, leaving 12 bases between them. CDR3 protein: CASSYGPGSNYGYTF. The DNA of the CDR3 is TGTGCCAGCAGTTACGGACCGGGCTCCAACTATGGCTACACCTTC.

V gene TRBV28 combines with J gene TRBJ2-7, with TRBD1 matching 8 bases. Germline CDR1 is MDHEN and CDR2 is SYDVKM. V shed 4 bases and J 8 bases; nucleotides not matched to a gene: 13. The CDR3 has 15 amino acids. CDR3 DNA sequence: TGTGCCAGCAGTTACCCGTCTTTGGCAGGGGGCAAGCAGTACTTC. It yields the protein CASSYPSLAGGKQYF.

This chain connects TRBV10-3 to TRBJ2-1, with 9 positions matching TRBD2. The V segment lost 10 bases and the J segment 4 bases; nucleotides outside the gene matches: 8. Germline V gives CDR1 ENHRY, CDR2 SYGVKD. This CDR3 spans 14 amino acids. The CDR3 protein is CATAPREGYNEQFF. CDR3 nucleotide sequence: TGTGCCACCGCCCCGCGGGAGGGTTACAATGAGCAGTTCTTC.

This sequence joins TRBV11-2 and TRBJ1-2; possible D gene TRBD1, 5 bases. V lost 0 bases and J lost 1, with 12 bases in between. Germline assignment: CDR1 SGHAT and CDR2 FQNNGV. CDR3 length: 16 residues. This chain's CDR3 is CASSLDQGPFNYGYTF. The DNA for the CDR3 is TGTGCCAGCAGCTTAGATCAGGGACCATTTAACTATGGCTACACCTTC.

The gene calls are TRBV11-2 and TRBJ2-4, with D perhaps TRBD1 (6 bases). The CDR3 has 17 residues. Trimming left V 0 bases short and J 0 bases short, with 12 bases between. CDR1 and CDR2 from the germline V gene are SGHAT and FQNNGV. In nucleotides, the CDR3 is TGTGCCAGCAGCTTAGATCGGGACAAGGTAGCCAAAAACATTCAGTACTTC. Amino acid sequence: CASSLDRDKVAKNIQYF. The variable domain in full, with the rest retrieved from reference TRBV11-2 and TRBJ2-4, is EAGVAQSPRYKIIEKRQSVAFWCNPISGHATLYWYQQILGQGPKLLIQFQNNGVVDDSQLPKDRFSAERLKGVDSTLKIQPAKLEDSAVYLCASSLDRDKVAKNIQYFGAGTRLSVL.

The chain combines TRBV2 with TRBJ1-4; a weak D match, TRBD1 (5 bases). The CDR3 length is 14 residues. Trimming pared 4 bases from V and 8 bases from J, leaving 14 bases between. Germline V gene lookup returns CDR1 SNHLY and CDR2 FYNNEI. The CDR3 reads CASSVRDPPEKLFF. The CDR3 coding sequence is TGTGCCAGCAGTGTCCGGGACCCCCCCGAAAAACTGTTTTTT.

CDR3 DNA: TGTGCCTGGACCGGTACAGGGGGCCCCTTTGTGAAGTATGGCTACACCTTC. Translation: CAWTGTGGPFVKYGYTF. The chain has TRBV30 and TRBJ1-2; 9 bases map to TRBD1. The germline CDR1 and CDR2 sequences are GTSNPN and SVGIG (reference sequence). The length of the CDR3 is 17 residues. The J segment lost 5 bases and the V segment lost 4 bases, leaving 17 bases of the junction unmatched.

CDR3 sequence reads: CASSLGQGENIQYF. The CDR3 nucleotides read TGTGCCAGCAGCTTGGGACAGGGGGAGAACATTCAGTACTTC. The chain carries TRBV7-9 and TRBJ2-4; 11 bases align to TRBD1. Germline CDR1 SEHNR, CDR2 FQNEAQ (reference sequence). With 3 bases clipped from V and 7 bases from J, the junction kept 2 bases outside the gene matches. This CDR3 has 14 residues.

This clone was observed a single time. The V and J genes are TRBV5-4 and TRBJ2-2; 7 bases match TRBD1. The CDR3 has 16 residues. Trimming took 4 bases from V and 5 from J; bases not matched to a gene: 11. Germline assignment: CDR1 SGHNT and CDR2 YYREEE (reference sequence). CDR3 sequence (DNA): TGTGCCAGCAGCCCTTTACAGGGGCCGGGGACCGGGGAGCTGTTTTTT. Translated: CASSPLQGPGTGELFF.

This clone was seen once. The chain joins TRBV5-5 to TRBJ1-4; no clear D gene. With 4 bases removed from V and 6 bases from J, the gap between germline ends came to 10 bases. Per the germline V gene, CDR1 is SGHKS and CDR2 is YYEKEE (reference sequence). This CDR3 comprises 13 residues. CDR3 loop: CASSRWTDEKLFF. DNA of the CDR3: TGTGCCAGCAGCAGATGGACGGATGAAAAACTGTTTTTT.

A remark on this clone: Different DNA sequences within this sample yield the same CDR3. This rearrangement joins TRBV7-9 to TRBJ1-4; D perhaps matches TRBD1 (6 bases). CDR1 is SEHNR, CDR2 FQNEAQ, per germline (reference sequence). This CDR3 region has 14 residues. The ends were cut back, 5 bases at V and 0 bases at J, with 7 bases in the middle. The CDR3 loop is CASSPGATNEKLFF. Here the CDR3 DNA reads TGTGCCAGCAGCCCAGGGGCAACTAATGAAAAACTGTTTTTT.

V usage is TRBV7-8 and J usage is TRBJ2-7; tentative D call: TRBD2 (6 bases). The germline V gene encodes CDR1 SGHVS and CDR2 FQNEAQ. The V end was cut by 5 bases, the J end by 0 bases, with 17 bases between. The CDR3 totals 16 residues. Here the CDR3 reads CASSSRDWLSSYEQYF. The CDR3 bases are TGTGCCAGCAGCAGCCGGGACTGGCTGAGCTCCTACGAGCAGTACTTC. Drawing the rest from reference TRBV7-8 and TRBJ2-7, the complete variable domain is GAGVSQSPRYKVAKRGQDVALRCDPISGHVSLFWYQQALGQGPEFLTYFQNEAQLDKSGLPSDRFFAERPEGSVSTLKIQRTQQEDSAVYLCASSSRDWLSSYEQYFGPGTRLTVT.

As to this clone: At one of its ends the junction is not consistent with the germline gene, which may arise from a read error. The V gene is TRBV7-7, the J gene TRBJ2-5, with D tentatively TRBD1 (5 bases). The germline V gene has CDR1 SSHAT and CDR2 FNYEAQ (reference sequence). The CDR3 runs to 14 residues. The chain's CDR3 is CASSLGAEQETQYF. In nucleotides, the CDR3 is TGTGCTAGCAGCTTAGGGGCGGAACAAGAGACCCAGTACTTC.

As regards this clone: This specimen includes other DNA sequences encoding the same CDR3. V gene TRBV6-1 combines with J gene TRBJ1-2; tentatively, D is TRBD1 (6 bases). CDR1 is MNHNS and CDR2 is SASEGT in the germline V gene. The V end lost 6 bases, the J end lost 0 bases, and 11 bases lay between the germline ends. The CDR3 sequence is 14 residues long. CDR3 loop: CASSRTATNYGYTF. DNA of the CDR3: TGTGCCAGCAGCCGGACAGCCACTAACTATGGCTACACCTTC.